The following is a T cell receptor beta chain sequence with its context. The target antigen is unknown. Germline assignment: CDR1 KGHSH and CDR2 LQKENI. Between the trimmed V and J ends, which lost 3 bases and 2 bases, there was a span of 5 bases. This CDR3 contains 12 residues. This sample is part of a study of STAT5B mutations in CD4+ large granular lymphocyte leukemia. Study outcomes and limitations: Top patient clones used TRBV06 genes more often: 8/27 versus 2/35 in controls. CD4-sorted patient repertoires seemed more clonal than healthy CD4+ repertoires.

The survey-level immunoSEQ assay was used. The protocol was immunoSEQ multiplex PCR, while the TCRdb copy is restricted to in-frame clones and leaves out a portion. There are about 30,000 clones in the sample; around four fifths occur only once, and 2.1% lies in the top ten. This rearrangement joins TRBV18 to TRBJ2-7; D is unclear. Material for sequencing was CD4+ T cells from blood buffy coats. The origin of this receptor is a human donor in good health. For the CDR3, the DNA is TGTGCCAGCTCACCCGGAACCTACGAGCAGTACTTC. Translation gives CASSPGTYEQYF.